These 24 T cell receptor beta chains were all obtained from the same sample, sequenced in a study of long-term antiretroviral therapy in people with HIV. Sequencing used immunoSEQ v3.0 at survey level. Profiling relied on immunoSEQ multiplex PCR, and the TCRdb table lists in-frame clones only, not all of them. Seen here are around 20,000 clones, approximately 82% observed once, and the top ten hold around 5%. The sequenced sample was unsorted PBMCs, obtained 0.2 years after starting antiretroviral therapy. Source of these receptors: a woman aged 30 to 39 with HIV.

CDR3 sequence: CASSRKTRGHPPQHF. DNA for the CDR3: TGTGCCAGCAGTCGTAAAACCAGGGGGCACCCGCCCCAGCATTTT. V and J are TRBV6-6 and TRBJ1-5; 8 nucleotides line up with TRBD1. From germline, CDR1 is MNHNY and CDR2 SVGAGI (reference sequence). The ends lost 5 bases at V and 9 bases at J; junction bases unmatched: 12. This CDR3 has 15 residues.

The V gene is TRBV10-3, the J gene TRBJ1-2, with a tentative D call TRBD1 (6 bases). Germline assignment: CDR1 ENHRY and CDR2 SYGVKD. The germline V and J ends were trimmed by 10 bases and 8 bases, with 17 bases remaining between them. The CDR3 contains 12 residues. CDR3 DNA sequence: TGTGCCACTAAAGGACAGAATGGGGGCTACACCTTC. It specifies CATKGQNGGYTF.

The chain links TRBV6-1 to TRBJ1-1; D gene ambiguous. CDR1 is MNHNS and CDR2 is SASEGT in the germline V gene. Trimming left V 3 bases short and J 8 bases short, with 19 bases between. This CDR3 is 15 amino acids long. CDR3 sequence: CASSDTGNWRAEAFF. CDR3 DNA: TGTGCCAGCAGTGATACTGGGAATTGGCGGGCCGAAGCTTTCTTT.

V gene TRBV19 combines with J gene TRBJ2-3, with 10 bases aligning to TRBD2. Trimming removed 4 bases from V and 5 bases from J; junction bases left unmatched: 3. This CDR3 is built from 14 residues. Germline-derived CDR1 and CDR2 are LNHDA and SQIVND (reference sequence). CDR3 region: CASSTSGGVDTQYF. CDR3 DNA sequence: TGTGCCAGTAGTACTAGCGGGGGAGTAGATACGCAGTATTTT.

J is TRBJ2-2 and V is TRBV27; D is perhaps TRBD2 (5 bases). The CDR3 contains 12 residues. Trimming cost V 5 bases and J 7 bases, with 8 bases left between them. Germline V CDR1 and CDR2: MNHEY, SMNVEV (reference sequence). CDR3 bases: TGTGCCAGCAGTGAGGGATTCGGGGAGCTGTTTTTT. This codes for CASSEGFGELFF.

This clone appeared a few times. V is TRBV19 and J is TRBJ1-5; the match to TRBD1 covers 7 bases. Per the germline V gene, CDR1 is LNHDA and CDR2 is SQIVND (reference sequence). This CDR3 region has 14 residues. Trimming at V came to 4 bases and at J to 7 bases, leaving 7 bases not matched to a gene. CDR3 bases: TGTGCCAGTAGTACTATAACAGGGGACCAGCCCCAGCATTTT. Protein: CASSTITGDQPQHF.

The chain uses TRBV11-2 and TRBJ2-5, with 8 bases matching TRBD2. The V segment lost 4 bases and the J segment 9 bases; nucleotides outside the gene matches: 19. The length of the CDR3 is 17 residues. Germline CDR1 is SGHAT and CDR2 is FQNNGV. The CDR3 nucleotides are TGTGCCAGCAGCTACGGACACGGGGAGCTCGTGCGGGAGGCCCAGTACTTC. Protein: CASSYGHGELVREAQYF.

The CDR3 DNA is TGTGCCAGCAGCCGCGGGACTAGCGGGGGTATCGAGACCCAGTACTTC. This translates into CASSRGTSGGIETQYF. The chain combines TRBV7-9 with TRBJ2-5; 14 bases line up with TRBD2. V shed 5 bases, J shed 5 bases, and the junction held 7 bases outside the gene matches. The CDR3 contains 16 residues. Germline loops: CDR1 SEHNR, CDR2 FQNEAQ (reference sequence). The full variable domain, completed using reference TRBV7-9 and TRBJ2-5, is DTGVSQNPRHKITKRGQNVTFRCDPISEHNRLYWYRQTLGQGPEFLTYFQNEAQLEKSRLLSDRFSAERPKGSFSTLEIQRTEQGDSAMYLCASSRGTSGGIETQYFGPGTRLLVL.

The table lists this clone with a few counts. V usage is TRBV5-6 and J usage is TRBJ1-2; D is perhaps TRBD1 (5 bases). Germline assignment: CDR1 SGHDT and CDR2 YYEEEE. This CDR3 spans 14 amino acids. Trimming cost V 4 bases and J 4 bases, with 14 bases left between them. The CDR3 here is CASSGPGGAYGYTF. The DNA of the CDR3 is TGTGCCAGCAGCGGCCCCGGTGGGGCCTATGGCTACACCTTC.

This clone was seen a few times. The chain employs TRBV5-8 and TRBJ2-2, with D hard to call. Germline-derived CDR1 and CDR2 are SGHTS and YDEGEE. The CDR3 contains 16 residues. V shed 2 bases and J shed 4 bases, with 15 bases lying between them. Written as DNA, the CDR3 is TGTGCCAGCAGCTTATTATCAACAGCGTTCACCGGGGAGCTGTTTTTT. Translating gives CASSLLSTAFTGELFF.

This sequence joins TRBV29-1 and TRBJ2-5; D is unclear. The V gene lost 6 bases and the J gene lost 5 bases, with 16 bases spanning the gap. Germline lookup yields CDR1 SQVTM and CDR2 ANQGSEA. This CDR3 contains 13 residues. CDR3 amino acids: CSVGGFSWETQYF. CDR3 nucleotide sequence: TGCAGCGTGGGTGGGTTTTCGTGGGAGACCCAGTACTTC.

V is TRBV7-2 and J is TRBJ1-2; possible D gene TRBD1, 6 bases. Trimming pared 6 bases from V and 2 bases from J, leaving 16 bases between. This CDR3 comprises 15 residues. Per the germline V gene, CDR1 is SGHTA and CDR2 is FQGNSA. CDR3 in amino acids: CASSYTGYWNYGYTF. CDR3 nucleotides: TGTGCCAGCAGTTATACAGGGTATTGGAACTATGGCTACACCTTC.

The V call is TRBV7-6, the J call TRBJ1-2; 9 bases agree with TRBD1. Germline V gene data show CDR1 as SGHVS and CDR2 as FNYEAQ. This CDR3 is 17 amino acids long. V was pared by 1 base and J by 8 bases, with 14 bases of the junction left unmatched. The CDR3 loop is CASSLVFYGTGFRGYTF. CDR3 in DNA: TGTGCCAGCAGCTTAGTGTTTTACGGGACAGGGTTTCGGGGCTACACCTTC.

The chain uses TRBV9 and TRBJ1-2; D gene uncertain. The germline V gene encodes CDR1 SGDLS and CDR2 YYNGEE. CDR3 length: 12 residues. Trimming pared 5 bases from V and 4 bases from J, leaving 9 bases between. The CDR3 is CASREGAYGYTF. The CDR3 nucleotides read TGTGCCAGCAGGGAGGGAGCCTATGGCTACACCTTC.

The CDR3 coding sequence is TGTGCCAGCAGTGGGGGACAGTGGAATAGCAATCAGCCCCAGCATTTT. It encodes CASSGGQWNSNQPQHF. The J gene is TRBJ1-5, the V gene TRBV2, with TRBD1 matching over 7 bases. The CDR3 length is 16 residues. Germline V gene lookup returns CDR1 SNHLY and CDR2 FYNNEI. J lost 0 bases, V lost 4 bases, and 6 bases had no gene match.

The chain recombines TRBV28 with TRBJ2-5; unclear D gene. The CDR3 sequence is 12 residues long. The ends were cut back, 6 bases at V and 1 base at J, with 6 bases in the middle. Germline CDR1 is MDHEN and CDR2 is SYDVKM. CDR3 in DNA: TGTGCCAGCAGGGGAACCCAAGAGACCCAGTACTTC. Translated, it gives CASRGTQETQYF.

V gene TRBV5-1 combines with J gene TRBJ2-1; D is unresolved. This CDR3 comprises 16 residues. With 4 bases removed from V and 9 bases from J, the gap between germline ends came to 23 bases. CDR1 and CDR2 from the germline V gene are SGHRS and YFSETQ. The CDR3 DNA reads TGCGCCAGCAGCGGCACCAGCAGCGTTGGTTGGGGTGAGCAGTTCTTC. It yields the protein CASSGTSSVGWGEQFF. The variable domain in full, with the rest retrieved from reference TRBV5-1 and TRBJ2-1, is KAGVTQTPRYLIKTRGQQVTLSCSPISGHRSVSWYQQTPGQGLQFLFEYFSETQRNKGNFPGRFSGRQFSNSRSEMNVSTLELGDSALYLCASSGTSSVGWGEQFFGPGTRLTVL.

The J gene is TRBJ1-4, the V gene TRBV7-2; possible D gene TRBD1, 5 bases. This CDR3 spans 15 amino acids. Germline V gene sequence: CDR1 SGHTA, CDR2 FQGNSA. V gave up 3 bases and J gave up 5 bases, with 13 bases separating them. CDR3 residues: CASSFLQAVNEKLFF. CDR3 DNA: TGTGCCAGCAGCTTTCTACAGGCCGTAAATGAAAAACTGTTTTTT.

The CDR3 DNA reads as TGTGCCAGCTCGAGACAGGGGGGGTCGAACGAGCAGTACGTC. Protein product: CASSRQGGSNEQYV. The V gene is TRBV6-6, the J gene TRBJ2-7; 9 bases align to TRBD1. Germline V CDR1 and CDR2: MNHNY, SVGAGI (reference sequence). The CDR3 consists of 14 residues. Germline trimming cut 8 bases from V and 5 bases from J; bases unmatched to any gene: 10.

The chain is built from TRBV7-8 and TRBJ1-4; no clear D. V shed 2 bases and J shed 2 bases, with 9 bases lying between them. Germline V gene data show CDR1 as SGHVS and CDR2 as FQNEAQ. This CDR3 has 15 residues. CDR3 in amino acids: CASSLLVGTNEKLFF. The DNA for the CDR3 is TGTGCCAGCAGCTTACTAGTGGGTACTAATGAAAAACTGTTTTTT.

The chain couples TRBV6-1 to TRBJ1-4, with TRBD1 identical over 7 bases. Germline CDR1 reads MNHNS; CDR2 reads SASEGT. This CDR3 comprises 12 residues. V lost 6 bases to trimming and J lost 10 bases; unmatched junction nucleotides: 5. CDR3 region: CASREGAGKLFF. CDR3 in DNA: TGTGCCAGCAGGGAGGGGGCCGGAAAACTGTTTTTT.

In its sample, this clone was seen a few times. The V call is TRBV7-6, the J call TRBJ1-6; 7 bases match TRBD1. Germline-derived CDR1 and CDR2 are SGHVS and FNYEAQ. Unmatched junction bases numbered 13, after V lost 2 bases and J lost 0 bases. This CDR3 has 20 amino acids. The CDR3 nucleotides are TGTGCCAGCAGCTTATCCCCCATGACAGGGAGTTACTCCTATAATTCACCCCTCCACTTT. The encoded protein is CASSLSPMTGSYSYNSPLHF.

V usage is TRBV19 and J usage is TRBJ1-2, with D possibly TRBD1 on 6 matching bases. The CDR3 runs to 13 residues. The V gene lost 1 base and the J gene lost 5 bases, with 8 bases spanning the gap. The germline V gene encodes CDR1 LNHDA and CDR2 SQIVND (reference sequence). The DNA for the CDR3 is TGTGCCAGTAGTATAGTGGACAGATATGGCTACACCTTC. This codes for CASSIVDRYGYTF.

This clone is medium-sized by share. The chain couples TRBV7-9 to TRBJ1-1; D is perhaps TRBD1 (5 bases). The ends were cut back, 5 bases at V and 0 bases at J, with 13 bases in the middle. The CDR3 extends over 15 amino acids. Germline assignment: CDR1 SEHNR and CDR2 FQNEAQ (reference sequence). CDR3 amino acids: CASSGGTGMNTEAFF. DNA for the CDR3: TGTGCCAGCAGCGGGGGGACGGGAATGAACACTGAAGCTTTCTTT.